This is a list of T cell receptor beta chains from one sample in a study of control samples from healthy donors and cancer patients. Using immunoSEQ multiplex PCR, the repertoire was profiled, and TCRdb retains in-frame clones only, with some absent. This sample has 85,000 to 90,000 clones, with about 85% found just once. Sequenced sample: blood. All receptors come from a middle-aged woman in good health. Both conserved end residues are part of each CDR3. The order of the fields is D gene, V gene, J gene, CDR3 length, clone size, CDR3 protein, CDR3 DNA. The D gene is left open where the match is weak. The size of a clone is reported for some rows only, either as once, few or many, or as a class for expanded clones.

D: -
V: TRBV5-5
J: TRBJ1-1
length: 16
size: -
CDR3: CASSLSQTTMNTEAFF
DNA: TGTGCCAGCAGCTTGTCGCAGACCACAATGAACACTGAAGCTTTCTTT

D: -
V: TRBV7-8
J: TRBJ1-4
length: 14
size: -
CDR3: CASSLAIGREKLFF
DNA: TGTGCCAGCAGCTTAGCGATAGGGCGTGAAAAACTGTTTTTT

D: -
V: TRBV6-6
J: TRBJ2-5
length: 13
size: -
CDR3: CASSYSYSETQYF
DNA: TGTGCCAGCAGTTACTCCTATTCGGAGACCCAGTACTTC

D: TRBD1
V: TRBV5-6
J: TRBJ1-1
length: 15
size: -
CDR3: CASSLAGTVSTEAFF
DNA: TGTGCCAGCAGCTTGGCCGGGACAGTGAGCACTGAAGCTTTCTTT

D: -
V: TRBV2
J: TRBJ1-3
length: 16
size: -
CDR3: CASSPAVTSQGDTIYF
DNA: TGTGCCAGCAGTCCCGCCGTCACAAGCCAAGGAGACACCATATATTTT

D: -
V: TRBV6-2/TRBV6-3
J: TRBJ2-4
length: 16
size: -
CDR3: CASSYDGALAKNIQYF
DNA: TGTGCCAGCAGTTACGATGGAGCCCTAGCCAAAAACATTCAGTACTTC

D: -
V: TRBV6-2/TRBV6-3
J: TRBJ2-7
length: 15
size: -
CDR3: CASSYSSASSYEQYF
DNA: TGTGCCAGCAGTTACTCGTCGGCGAGCTCCTACGAGCAGTACTTC

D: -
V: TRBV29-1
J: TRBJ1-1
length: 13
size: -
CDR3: CSVIKGMNTEAFF
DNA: TGCAGCGTTATAAAGGGGATGAACACTGAAGCTTTCTTT

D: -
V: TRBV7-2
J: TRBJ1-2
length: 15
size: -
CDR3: CASSLAGLTRDGYTF
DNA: TGTGCCAGCAGCTTAGCAGGGCTAACCAGGGATGGCTACACCTTC

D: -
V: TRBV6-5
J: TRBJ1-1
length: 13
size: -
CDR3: CASSYVLAAEAFF
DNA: TGTGCCAGCAGTTACGTATTGGCCGCTGAAGCTTTCTTT

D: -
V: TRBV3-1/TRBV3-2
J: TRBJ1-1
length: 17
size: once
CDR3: CASSQWGSQGVNTEAFF
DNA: TGTGCCAGCAGCCAGTGGGGGAGTCAGGGCGTTAACACTGAAGCTTTCTTT

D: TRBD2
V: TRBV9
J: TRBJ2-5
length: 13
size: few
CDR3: CASSPGLKETQYF
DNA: TGTGCCAGCAGCCCGGGACTAAAAGAGACCCAGTACTTC

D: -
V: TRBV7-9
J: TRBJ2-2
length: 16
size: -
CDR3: CASSPGAGTHTGELFF
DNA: TGTGCCAGCAGCCCAGGGGCAGGGACACACACCGGGGAGCTGTTTTTT

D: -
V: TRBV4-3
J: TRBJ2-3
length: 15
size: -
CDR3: CASSQAWTSTDTQYF
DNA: TGCGCCAGCAGCCAAGCGTGGACTAGCACAGATACGCAGTATTTT

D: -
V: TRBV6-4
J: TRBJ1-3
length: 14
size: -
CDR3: CASSDAGTGNTIYF
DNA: TGTGCCAGCAGTGACGCAGGGACCGGAAACACCATATATTTT

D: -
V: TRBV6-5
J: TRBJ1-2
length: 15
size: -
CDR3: CASSYSEAGNYGYTF
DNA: TGTGCCAGCAGTTACTCAGAAGCCGGAAACTATGGCTACACCTTC

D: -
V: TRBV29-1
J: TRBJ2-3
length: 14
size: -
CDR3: CSVIVFSSTDTQYF
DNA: TGCAGCGTTATCGTCTTCTCTAGCACAGATACGCAGTATTTT

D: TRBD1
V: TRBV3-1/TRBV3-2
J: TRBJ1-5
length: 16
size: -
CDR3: CASSLGTGTSNQPQHF
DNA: TGTGCCAGCAGCCTGGGGACAGGGACAAGCAATCAGCCCCAGCATTTT

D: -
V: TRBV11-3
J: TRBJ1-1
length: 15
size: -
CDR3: CASSFLTIRPTEAFF
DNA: TGTGCCAGCAGCTTCCTCACGATCCGTCCCACTGAAGCTTTCTTT

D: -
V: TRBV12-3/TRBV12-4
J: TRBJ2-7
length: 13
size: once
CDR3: CASSYGTSYEQYF
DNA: TGTGCCAGCAGTTATGGGACTTCCTACGAGCAGTACTTC

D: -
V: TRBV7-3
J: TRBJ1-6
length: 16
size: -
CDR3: CASTPPESSYNSPLHF
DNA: TGTGCCAGCACCCCACCTGAGAGCTCCTATAATTCACCCCTCCACTTT

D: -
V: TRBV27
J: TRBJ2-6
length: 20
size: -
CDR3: CASSSKFAVTQSSGANVLTF
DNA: TGTGCCAGCAGTTCTAAGTTCGCAGTTACACAAAGCTCTGGGGCCAACGTCCTGACTTTC

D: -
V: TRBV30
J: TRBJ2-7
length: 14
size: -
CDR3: CAWSFRVPSYEQYF
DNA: TGTGCCTGGAGTTTCAGGGTACCTTCCTACGAGCAGTACTTC

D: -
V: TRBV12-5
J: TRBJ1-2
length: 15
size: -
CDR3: CASGSSRGFGYGYTF
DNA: TGTGCTAGTGGTTCGTCCAGGGGATTCGGCTATGGCTACACCTTC

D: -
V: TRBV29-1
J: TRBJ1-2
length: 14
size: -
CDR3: CSVEGVGFNPGYTF
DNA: TGCAGCGTTGAAGGTGTGGGTTTTAACCCTGGCTACACCTTC

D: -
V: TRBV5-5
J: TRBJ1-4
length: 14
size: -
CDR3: CASSLEGEGEKLFF
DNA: TGTGCCAGCAGCTTGGAAGGGGAGGGGGAAAAACTGTTTTTT

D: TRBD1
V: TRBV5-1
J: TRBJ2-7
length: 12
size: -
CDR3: CASSQGAYEQYF
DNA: TGCGCCAGCAGCCAGGGGGCGTACGAGCAGTACTTC

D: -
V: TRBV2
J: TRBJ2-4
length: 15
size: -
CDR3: CASSDGGVAKNIQYF
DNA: TGTGCCAGCAGTGACGGGGGCGTAGCCAAAAACATTCAGTACTTC

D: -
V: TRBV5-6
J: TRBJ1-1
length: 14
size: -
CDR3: CASRPLQDGAEAFF
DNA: TGTGCCAGCAGACCACTTCAGGACGGGGCTGAAGCTTTCTTT

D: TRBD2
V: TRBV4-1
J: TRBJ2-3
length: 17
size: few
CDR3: CASSRNLRAGGTDTQYF
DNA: TGCGCCAGCAGCCGAAATCTTCGAGCGGGGGGCACAGATACGCAGTATTTT

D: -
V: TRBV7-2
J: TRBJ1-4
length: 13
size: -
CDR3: CASSLRYDEKLFF
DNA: TGTGCCAGCAGCTTAAGATACGATGAAAAACTGTTTTTT

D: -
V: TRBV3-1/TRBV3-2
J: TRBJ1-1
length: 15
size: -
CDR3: CASSPAGWQNTEAFF
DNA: TGTGCCAGCAGCCCGGCGGGGTGGCAGAACACTGAAGCTTTCTTT

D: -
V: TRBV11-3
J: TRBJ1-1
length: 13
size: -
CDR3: CASSLGQYTEAFF
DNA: TGTGCCAGCAGCTTAGGACAGTACACTGAAGCTTTCTTT

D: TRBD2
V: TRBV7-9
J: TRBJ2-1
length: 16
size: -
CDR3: CASSSFSGATFNEQFF
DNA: TGTGCCAGCAGCTCCTTCAGCGGGGCGACCTTCAATGAGCAGTTCTTC

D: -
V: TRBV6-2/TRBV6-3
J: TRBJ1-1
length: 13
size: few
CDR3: CASSRGMGTEAFF
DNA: TGTGCCAGCAGTCGAGGCATGGGGACTGAAGCTTTCTTT

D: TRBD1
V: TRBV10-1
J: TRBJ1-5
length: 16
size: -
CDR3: CASTGIEGQLNQPQHF
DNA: TGCGCCAGCACTGGGATAGAGGGACAGCTCAATCAGCCCCAGCATTTT

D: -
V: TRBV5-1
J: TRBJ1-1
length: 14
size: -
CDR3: CASSLELLNTEAFF
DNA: TGCGCCAGCAGCTTGGAGCTCTTGAACACTGAAGCTTTCTTT

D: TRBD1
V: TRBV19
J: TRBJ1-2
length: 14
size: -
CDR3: CASSKTGEEYGYTF
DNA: TGTGCCAGTAGCAAGACAGGGGAAGAATATGGCTACACCTTC

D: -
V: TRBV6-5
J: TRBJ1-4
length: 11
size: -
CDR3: CASIHGEKLFF
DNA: TGTGCCAGCATTCACGGTGAAAAACTGTTTTTT

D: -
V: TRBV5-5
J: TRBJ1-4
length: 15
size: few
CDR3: CASSFSAQTNEKLFF
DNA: TGTGCCAGCAGCTTTTCTGCGCAGACTAATGAAAAACTGTTTTTT

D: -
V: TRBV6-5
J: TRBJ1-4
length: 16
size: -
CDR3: CASSYSPTGFNEKLFF
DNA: TGTGCCAGCAGTTACTCGCCGACAGGCTTTAATGAAAAACTGTTTTTT

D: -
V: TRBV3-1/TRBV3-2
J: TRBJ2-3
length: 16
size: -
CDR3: CASSQDDGGLTDTQYF
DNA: TGTGCCAGCAGCCAAGATGACGGGGGCCTCACAGATACGCAGTATTTT

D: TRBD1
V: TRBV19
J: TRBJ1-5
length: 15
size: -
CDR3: CASSPGQGYSQPQHF
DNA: TGTGCCAGTAGTCCGGGACAGGGGTATAGTCAGCCCCAGCATTTT

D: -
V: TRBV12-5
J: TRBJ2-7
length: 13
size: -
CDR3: CASGLVGKYEQYF
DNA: TGTGCTAGTGGTTTGGTAGGCAAATACGAGCAGTACTTC

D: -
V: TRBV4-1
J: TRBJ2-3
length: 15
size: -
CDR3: CASSQDPGAVDTQYF
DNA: TGCGCCAGCAGCCAAGATCCAGGTGCCGTCGATACGCAGTATTTT

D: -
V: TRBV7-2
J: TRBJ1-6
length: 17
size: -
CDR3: CASSLRWGAGRNSPLHF
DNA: TGTGCCAGCAGCTTAAGGTGGGGGGCGGGCCGCAATTCACCCCTCCACTTT

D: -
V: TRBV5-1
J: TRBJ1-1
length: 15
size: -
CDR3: CASSLVVGMNTEAFF
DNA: TGCGCCAGCAGCTTGGTGGTCGGCATGAACACTGAAGCTTTCTTT

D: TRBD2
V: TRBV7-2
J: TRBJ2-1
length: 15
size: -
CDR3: CASSSGLVAYNEQFF
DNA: TGTGCCAGCAGTTCCGGACTAGTCGCCTACAATGAGCAGTTCTTC

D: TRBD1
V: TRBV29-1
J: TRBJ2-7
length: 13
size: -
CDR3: CSVDDRGSDEQYF
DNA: TGCAGCGTTGATGACAGGGGGAGCGACGAGCAGTACTTC

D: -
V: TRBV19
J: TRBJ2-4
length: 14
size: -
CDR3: CASSPRGGLNIQYF
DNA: TGTGCCAGTAGCCCCAGGGGGGGACTAAACATTCAGTACTTC

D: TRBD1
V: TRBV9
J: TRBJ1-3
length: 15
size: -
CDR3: CASSVLQGAGNTIYF
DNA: TGTGCCAGCAGCGTACTACAGGGGGCTGGAAACACCATATATTTT

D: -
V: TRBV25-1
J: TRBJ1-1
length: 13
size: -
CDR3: CASSKDSYTEAFF
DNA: TGTGCCAGCAGCAAGGACAGTTACACTGAAGCTTTCTTT

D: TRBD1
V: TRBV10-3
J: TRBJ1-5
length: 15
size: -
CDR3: CAISRGGSGNQPQHF
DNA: TGTGCCATCAGCAGAGGGGGCTCGGGCAATCAGCCCCAGCATTTT